Sequencing of this TCR beta chain was carried out in a study of CD8 T cells in ankylosing spondylitis. Worth noting for this clonotype: The antigen remains undetermined.

CDR1 is SNHLY, CDR2 FYNNEI, per germline. Trimming pared 3 bases from V and 10 bases from J, leaving 7 bases between. The CDR3 runs 11 residues. Study-wide results and limits: What appeared characteristic of ankylosing spondylitis blood was a TCR beta motif of fewer than ten highly homologous variants. Clones tied to disease were said to be significantly enriched in matched ankylosing spondylitis synovial fluid. Certain motif variants had earlier appeared in reactive arthritis synovial fluid and blood.

Quantitative molecular-barcoded 5'-RACE generated the TCR beta libraries. MiXCR was run by TCRdb on the 5' RACE reads, yielding one entry per CDR3 protein. The profile shows about 130,000 distinct CDR3 sequences, under 20% of them singletons. The sample consisted of blood, either unsorted or a sorted T cell fraction (not recorded which). J is TRBJ2-1 and V is TRBV2; D gene uncertain. This TCR derives from a male donor with ankylosing spondylitis. The CDR3 here is CASSDMNEQFF. The CDR3, as DNA: TGTGCCAGCAGTGACATGAACGAGCAGTTCTTC.